This T cell receptor (beta chain) was obtained from a study of blood T cell repertoires in COVID-19. CDR3 length: 14 residues. Germline V lookup: CDR1 SNHLY, CDR2 FYNNEI. The V and J ends lost 7 bases and 4 bases respectively, with 16 bases between them. Only in-frame clones appear in the TCRdb table, and some are missing; sequencing was by immunoSEQ multiplex PCR. The sample has 300,000 to 400,000 clones, about 85% seen once. The chain has TRBV2 and TRBJ1-2; D may be TRBD1 (6 bases). The sequence was collected from a woman aged 25 to 45 who had been exposed to COVID-19. The sample consisted of PBMCs or T cells enriched from blood (not recorded which). This chain's CDR3 is CASIRGGDIYGYTF. The CDR3 nucleotides are TGTGCCAGCATCCGGGGAGGGGACATCTATGGCTACACCTTC.